Detailed here is one T cell receptor beta chain. This clonotype occurred a few times. This receptor's antigen is unknown. No base quality values were provided; no much bigger clone lies one nucleotide off. Stable Graves' hyperthyroidism was defined as the absence of progression to ophthalmopathy over 18 months of follow-up. Hyperthyroidism patients were newly diagnosed, with disease duration under 2 months, and aged 18 to 65 years. Exclusion was applied to patients with uncontrolled infections, other autoimmune diseases, pregnancy or lactation. Diagnoses were based on clinical symptoms, serum thyroxine and TRAb, thyroid ultrasound and orbital computed tomography. PBMCs were isolated from 7.5 to 10 ml of fresh peripheral blood by Ficoll-Paque density gradient centrifugation. Total RNA was extracted using Trizol reagent, and RNA quality was assessed on an Agilent 2100 Bioanalyzer. Amplification of TCR beta CDR3 regions was carried out from RNA transcripts. For the first round of RT-PCR on the TCR CDR3, the HTBI primer set was used together with the Qiagen OneStep RT-PCR kit. The libraries were constructed in a second round of multiplex PCR and then size-selected and purified. Paired-end sequencing of the libraries was performed with 100 bp reads on an Illumina HiSeq2000. The source study handled its data this way. SOAPnuke was used to process the raw data, throwing out any read that contained adapters or uncalled bases, had a mean Phred below 15, or lacked an exact constant-primer or identifier match. COPE v1.2.5 was used to merge high-quality paired reads, and clonotypes were defined as unique nucleotide sequences. Clonotypes were aligned to IMGT TRBV, TRBD and TRBJ reference segments using MiTCR v1.1. The analysis included only V-J combinations with a frequency above 0.0001, which together covered roughly 99% of the repertoires. A TCS score was defined as the ratio between F50 (clonal expansion) and ExV (chaos), using BLOSUM62-based TCRdist between CDR3 peptides within each V-J. Welch's t-statistics and random forest reduced roughly 530 V-J features to roughly 13, which were used in a naive Bayes classifier (R e1071). In-frame beta chains were kept once TCRdb had trimmed the public reads at Q25 with fastp and called clones with MiXCR. All rows with the same CDR3 protein become a single entry with the most common DNA and genes. TCRdb's processing, not the authors', yielded these V and J calls. The sample table holds roughly 750,000 distinct CDR3 sequences, of which roughly 15% were seen once. The biggest ten clones account for around 8.1% of the sample.

This sample was included in a study of T cells in Graves' hyperthyroidism and ophthalmopathy (dated by TCRdb to between 2018 and 2021). As for the study more broadly: Peripheral blood samples were taken at initial diagnosis, before any treatment was given. A discovery cohort of 95 to 100 patients, approximately 45 with Graves' ophthalmopathy and 57 with stable Graves' hyperthyroidism, was used to find distinguishing TCR V-J signatures. Prospective prediction of ophthalmopathy was tested in an independent validation cohort consisting of roughly 20 hyperthyroidism patients and some 16 patients who later progressed to ophthalmopathy. The roughly 94 discovery patients were randomly split 7:3 into training and test sets. In six Graves' hyperthyroidism patients, the study also compared T-cell repertoires from thyroid tissue with T-cell repertoires from blood. After blood sampling, hyperthyroidism patients were treated with methimazole at a starting dose of 30 mg daily, and ophthalmopathy patients were treated with high-dose intravenous methylprednisolone. The paper reports TCR Vbeta CDR3 sequencing of 130 to 150 peripheral blood samples: over 40 ophthalmopathy, roughly 74 hyperthyroidism and roughly 17 progressor patients.

The paper as a whole reports these results and caveats: A 13 V-J signature model separated ophthalmopathy from stable hyperthyroidism, with about 88% sensitivity and approximately 81% specificity in cross-validation and 80%/75% in testing. In validation, the model predicted progression to ophthalmopathy with approximately 69% sensitivity and around 72% specificity, a median of 6.5 months before onset. Blood samples also contained most of the expanded thyroid clonotypes (frequency above 0.001), which suggests that blood repertoires may reflect thyroid immune responses. Sample size was not statistically predetermined, and blinding of investigators to group allocation was not performed.

This TCR derives from a man in his late teens or twenties with Graves' hyperthyroidism. Sample: blood.

The CDR3 sequence is CSVEAGAYEQYF. The DNA is as follows: TGCAGCGTTGAAGCAGGAGCCTACGAGCAGTACTTC. The chain is made from TRBV29-1 and TRBJ2-7, with an unclear D gene assignment. From cysteine to phenylalanine, the CDR3 is 12 amino acids long. Kept here is only the CDR3 DNA, which spans 36 bases and is read in frame from base 1. The V end loses 1 base and the J end loses 2 bases, and a stretch of 6 bases separates them. CDR1 and CDR2 (SQVTM, ANQGSEA) derive from the germline V gene.